This T cell receptor beta chain came from a study of blood T cell repertoires in COVID-19. Across the study: In each case, the material was cDNA or gDNA derived from T cells, B-cell-depleted T cells, or PBMCs.

Germline assignment: CDR1 SNHLY and CDR2 FYNNEI. This CDR3 has 15 amino acids. With 4 bases clipped from V and 4 bases from J, the junction kept 8 bases outside the gene matches. Original data processing: The assay estimated nucleated cells by amplifying reference gene primers. Clones were sequenced by immunoSEQ multiplex PCR, and TCRdb holds only the in-frame ones, with some missing. V and J calls and clone size are those listed in that table; D and trimming were worked out from the DNA. This table has some 220,000 clones, around 80% appearing once. The chain couples TRBV2 to TRBJ2-5; the match to TRBD1 covers 8 bases. The TCR was taken from a human donor in a cohort sampled during active COVID-19. What was sequenced was peripheral blood. DNA of the CDR3: TGTGCCAGCAGTGGGGACAGGTGGATGGGAGAGACCCAGTACTTC. The encoded protein is CASSGDRWMGETQYF.